These 9 T cell receptor beta chains originate from one sample sequenced in a study of healthy donors' naive CD4 and CD8 T cells. TCR libraries were built from 450 to 650 ng of total RNA by linear amplification. TCRdb redid the calling of the reads with MiXCR, one entry per CDR3 protein. The repertoire holds roughly 200,000 distinct CDR3 sequences, with over 60% as singletons. Sequenced sample: naive CD4+ and CD8+ T cells sorted from blood, pooled from several donors. The receptor set was obtained from a pool of human donors in good health; the sample pools cells from several healthy donors.

The J gene is TRBJ1-3, the V gene TRBV6-9; 8 bases are shared with TRBD1. With 8 bases clipped from V and 7 bases from J, the junction kept 16 bases outside the gene matches. Germline V lookup: CDR1 MNHGY, CDR2 SVAAGI. CDR3 length: 16 amino acids. For the CDR3, the DNA is TGTGCCAGCCGTTTGAATACAGGGGGTTGGCAGAACACCATATATTTT. This encodes CASRLNTGGWQNTIYF.

This clonotype showed up just a few times. The chain carries TRBV27 and TRBJ2-3; TRBD1 might be the D (6 bases). Trimming cost V 4 bases and J 2 bases, with 10 bases left between them. Germline V CDR1 and CDR2: MNHEY, SMNVEV (reference sequence). This CDR3 region has 14 residues. This CDR3 is CASSWTDLTDTQYF. The CDR3 coding sequence is TGTGCCAGCAGTTGGACAGACCTCACAGATACGCAGTATTTT.

This clonotype was observed a handful of times. Its ends do not fully match the called genes, so a read error is possible. The chain carries TRBV27 and TRBJ2-2, with D perhaps matching TRBD2 (7 bases). The CDR3 sequence is 15 residues long. CDR1 MNHEY and CDR2 SMNVEV come from the germline V gene (reference sequence). The CDR3 coding sequence is TGTGCCGGCAGATTGGGGGGCGGGAGTCCCGGGGAGCTGTTTTTT. Its translation is CAGRLGGGSPGELFF.

The chain recombines TRBV7-8 with TRBJ1-5; D not certain. Germline V CDR1 and CDR2: SGHVS, FQNEAQ. V lost 5 bases, J lost 5 bases, and 16 bases lay in between. The CDR3 runs 15 residues. The DNA for the CDR3 is TGTGCCAGCAGCCGCACGGGATTGGTGGATCAGCCCCAGCATTTT. Translation: CASSRTGLVDQPQHF.

The chain employs TRBV12-3 or TRBV12-4 and TRBJ1-1; D gene uncertain. V shed 4 bases and J shed 0 bases, with 12 bases lying between them. The CDR3 is 15 residues long. CDR3 in amino acids: CASSYPTGMNTEAFF. Written as DNA, the CDR3 is TGTGCCAGCAGTTACCCGACGGGAATGAACACTGAAGCTTTCTTT.

The chain has TRBV11-1 and TRBJ2-2; D gene ambiguous. The CDR3 covers 15 residues. Per germline, CDR1 SGHAT and CDR2 FQDESV (reference sequence). V lost 1 base and J lost 4, with 10 bases in between. The CDR3 sequence is CASSLEGRGTGELFF. The DNA for the CDR3 is TGTGCCAGCAGCTTAGAAGGGCGCGGCACCGGGGAGCTGTTTTTT.

This clonotype was seen just once. This chain connects TRBV14 to TRBJ2-7; 8 bases are a match to TRBD2. This CDR3 spans 14 amino acids. Trimming removed 0 bases from V and 2 bases from J; junction bases left unmatched: 0. Germline V lookup: CDR1 SGHDN, CDR2 FVKESK. This chain's CDR3 is CASSQEGLAYEQYF. The CDR3 bases are TGTGCCAGCAGCCAAGAGGGACTAGCCTACGAGCAGTACTTC.

J is TRBJ1-1 and V is TRBV10-3, with D uncertain. Trimming pared 6 bases from V and 5 bases from J, leaving 13 bases between. Germline lookup yields CDR1 ENHRY and CDR2 SYGVKD. The CDR3 runs 13 residues. The DNA for the CDR3 is TGTGCCATCAGAGGACCTGCTAAGACTGAAGCTTTCTTT. Its translation is CAIRGPAKTEAFF.

The V and J genes are TRBV6-5 and TRBJ2-1; TRBD1 agrees at 10 bases. The CDR3 consists of 15 residues. Germline V gene data show CDR1 as MNHEY and CDR2 as SVGAGI. V lost 0 bases and J lost 6; bases outside the gene matches: 2. CDR3 sequence (DNA): TGTGCCAGCAGTTACTCGGGACAGGGGATCAATGAGCAGTTCTTC. Protein: CASSYSGQGINEQFF.